This T cell receptor beta chain was identified in a study of monozygotic twins with inflammatory bowel disease. CDR1 and CDR2 from the germline V gene are SNHLY and FYNNEI. This CDR3 region has 19 residues. Overall study results and limits: For repertoire similarity, concordant twins did not differ from discordant twins, possibly because power was limited.

The UMIs contained a 6-nucleotide sample barcode. They were added by template switching during cDNA synthesis. For each CDR3 protein, TCRdb gives one entry from its re-call of the 5' RACE reads, without DNA. The sample holds hundreds of thousands of distinct CDR3 sequences. Comment on this clonotype: Antigen unknown.

The clonotype comes from a human donor with ulcerative colitis or Crohn's disease, or a healthy co-twin of an affected twin (not recorded which). The sample comprised blood. The chain employs TRBV2 and TRBJ1-6; with no DNA, the TCRdb D assignment of TRBD1 cannot be verified. The CDR3 is CAILSTGTGPSSYNSPLHF.